The 10 T cell receptor beta chains reported below all come from one sample, sequenced in a study of T cell responses to AZD1222 COVID-19 vaccine (dated by TCRdb to the early 2020s). To prepare the library, the immunoSEQ multiplex PCR assay was applied. The table comes from immuneACCESS by way of TCRdb, which keeps in-frame sequences with V and J called. Part of the clones is missing from these tables; in studies checked, under half for an unresolved V gene and the rest for unknown reasons. Across this sample there are around 100,000 clones, with about 90% seen only once. The top ten clonotypes cover almost 8.5% of the sample. Interpreted using the paper, the time point label stands for: baseline before first vaccination. Here the sequenced sample was peripheral blood, taken on day 0 of AZD1222 vaccination. The origin of the receptors is an adult in good health.

The V and J genes are TRBV6-5 and TRBJ2-7; weak D call: TRBD2 (7 bases). Between the trimmed V and J ends, which lost 2 bases and 3 bases, there was a span of 14 bases. The CDR3 extends over 15 amino acids. Germline lookup yields CDR1 MNHEY and CDR2 SVGAGI. The CDR3 loop is CASSYRGGGIYEQYF. The CDR3 nucleotides are TGTGCCAGCAGTTACAGAGGGGGGGGGATCTACGAGCAGTACTTC.

The chain links TRBV7-3 to TRBJ1-5, with 8 bases aligning to TRBD1. V lost 5 bases to trimming and J lost 0 bases; unmatched junction nucleotides: 9. The CDR3 runs 17 residues. Germline CDR1 reads SGHTA; CDR2 reads FQGTGA. The CDR3: CASSPSTGVDSNQPQHF. In nucleotides, the CDR3 is TGTGCCAGCAGCCCATCGACAGGGGTCGATAGCAATCAGCCCCAGCATTTT.

The chain carries TRBV13 and TRBJ2-1; D may be TRBD1 or TRBD2 (5 bases each). Deletions cut 5 bases from V and 9 bases from J, with 17 bases between. CDR3 length: 14 residues. CDR1 PRHDT and CDR2 FYEKMQ come from the germline V gene (reference sequence). CDR3 DNA sequence: TGTGCCAGCAGCGAATTGGGACGGACCAGTGAGCAGTTCTTC. Its protein is CASSELGRTSEQFF.

This clone was seen just once. The chain links TRBV5-1 to TRBJ2-7; tentatively, D is TRBD1 (5 bases). The CDR3 contains 14 residues. V was cut by 1 base and J by 6 bases, with 14 bases left in between. CDR1 is SGHRS and CDR2 is YFSETQ in the germline V gene. CDR3 in DNA: TGCGCCAGCAGCTTGCAGGGTTCTTCGGGCGAGCAGTACTTC. This codes for CASSLQGSSGEQYF.

This chain connects TRBV29-1 to TRBJ2-2; TRBD1 matches 7 bases. The CDR3 sequence is 14 residues long. Germline loops: CDR1 SQVTM, CDR2 ANQGSEA. With V trimmed by 5 bases and J by 5 bases, 8 bases remained unmatched. The CDR3: CSVSTGSRTGELFF. The CDR3, as DNA: TGCAGCGTTTCGACAGGGAGTCGTACCGGGGAGCTGTTTTTT.

In nucleotides, the CDR3 is TGTGCCAGCTCACCACCGCCCCCCCTTCTCGAGCAGTACTTC. Its protein product is CASSPPPPLLEQYF. The chain recombines TRBV18 with TRBJ2-7; D unclear. V dropped 0 bases and J dropped 6 bases, with 12 bases sitting between them. CDR1 and CDR2 (germline): KGHSH, LQKENI. This CDR3 has 14 amino acids.

The rearrangement uses TRBV13 and TRBJ1-2; D may be TRBD1 (5 bases). V lost 3 bases and J 1 base, leaving 9 bases between the germline ends. Germline lookup yields CDR1 PRHDT and CDR2 FYEKMQ (reference sequence). There are 14 residues in the CDR3. CDR3: CASSLGRGNYGYTF. As DNA, the CDR3 is TGTGCCAGCAGCTTGGGGCGGGGTAACTATGGCTACACCTTC.

The gene calls are TRBV21-1 and TRBJ2-7. TRBV21-1 is a pseudogene locus. The CDR3 contains 14 residues. The CDR3 is CASSKALHVYEQYF. The CDR3 DNA reads TGTGCCAGCAGCAAAGCCCTACATGTCTACGAGCAGTACTTC.

The chain employs TRBV9 and TRBJ2-3; D possibly corresponds to TRBD2 (7 bases). The germline V and J ends were trimmed by 4 bases and 6 bases, with 18 bases remaining between them. Germline loops: CDR1 SGDLS, CDR2 YYNGEE. This CDR3 is 15 amino acids long. The CDR3 nucleotides are TGTGCCAGCAGCTCCCTAGGGGGGGCGGGGGATACGCAGTATTTT. This gives the protein CASSSLGGAGDTQYF.

V gene TRBV27 combines with J gene TRBJ2-7; D is uncertain. The CDR3 sequence is 13 residues long. Trimming took 8 bases from V and 5 from J, leaving 16 bases between them. Per the germline V gene, CDR1 is MNHEY and CDR2 is SMNVEV (reference sequence). The CDR3 bases are TGTGCCAGCCAGTTATCAGGTGTTCACGAGCAGTACTTC. Amino acids: CASQLSGVHEQYF.